This paragraph reports one TCR beta chain. Data came from immunoSEQ multiplex PCR; TCRdb stores just in-frame clones and leaves some out. The repertoire holds some 77,000 clones, with roughly nine tenths as singletons. There are 13 residues in the CDR3. The V segment lost 5 bases and the J segment 3 bases; nucleotides outside the gene matches: 3. CDR1 and CDR2 from the germline V gene are SNHLY and FYNNEI. The data stem from a study of technical replicates of blood from a handful of donors. The receptor's source is a human donor in good health. Sequencing was carried out using T cells isolated from PBMCs. The rearrangement joins TRBV2 to TRBJ1-2, with 7 bases lining up with TRBD1. In DNA form, the CDR3 reads TGTGCCAGCAGTCCGCAGGGGGACTATGGCTACACCTTC. It is translated as CASSPQGDYGYTF.